The next 10 T cell receptor beta chains were all read from a single sample in a study of CD8+ T cells in alopecia areata. The treatment here: oral pan-JAK inhibitor, 5-10 mg twice daily. Extracted RNA was reverse transcribed into cDNA, the sequencing template. Here immunoSEQ multiplex PCR was the method, and the copy in TCRdb shows in-frame clones only, minus some. The repertoire includes over 80,000 clones, about 40% of them detected once, and 18% sits in the top ten. Sequenced here: CD8+ T cells sorted from blood, sampled at week 24, from a patient treated with tofacitinib. These receptor sequences come from a human donor with alopecia areata.

The chain employs TRBV4-1 and TRBJ1-1; D ambiguous. The CDR3 has 16 residues. Germline V gene lookup returns CDR1 MGHRA and CDR2 YSYEKL. V dropped 4 bases and J dropped 1 base, with 16 bases sitting between them. The CDR3 loop reads CASSLSPGRGNTEAFF. The CDR3 coding sequence is TGCGCCAGCAGCCTTAGCCCCGGACGTGGGAACACTGAAGCTTTCTTT.

This clone was observed a few times. V gene TRBV2 combines with J gene TRBJ2-1; D is tentatively TRBD1 or TRBD2 (5 bases each). There are 19 residues in the CDR3. CDR1 SNHLY and CDR2 FYNNEI come from the germline V gene. Trimming left V 4 bases short and J 2 bases short, with 24 bases between. The CDR3 loop reads CASSVSTTGARATYNEQFF. DNA of the CDR3: TGTGCCAGCAGTGTTTCGACCACCGGGGCGCGAGCTACCTACAATGAGCAGTTCTTC.

This chain joins TRBV9 and TRBJ2-2; D perhaps matches TRBD2 (5 bases). There are 14 residues in the CDR3. CDR1 is SGDLS and CDR2 is YYNGEE in the germline V gene. Trimming stripped 4 bases from V and 5 bases from J, with 12 bases between. CDR3 sequence: CASSRGSRTGELFF. CDR3 bases: TGTGCCAGCAGCCGTGGGAGTCGGACCGGGGAGCTGTTTTTT.

The chain couples TRBV10-3 to TRBJ2-3, with 10 bases aligning to TRBD2. This CDR3 has 17 amino acids. V trimming: 8 bases; J trimming: 3 bases; junction bases outside the gene matches: 14. CDR1 and CDR2 (germline): ENHRY, SYGVKD. CDR3 sequence reads: CAIGEAGGLTSTDTQYF. The CDR3 DNA sequence: TGTGCCATCGGAGAAGCGGGAGGGCTCACCTCGACAGATACGCAGTATTTT.

The CDR3 loop is CASSSPRLAGVKEQYF. The CDR3, as DNA: TGTGCCAGCAGTTCCCCTCGACTAGCGGGAGTAAAAGAGCAGTACTTC. The rearrangement joins TRBV6-5 to TRBJ2-7; the match to TRBD2 covers 12 bases. Germline V gene sequence: CDR1 MNHEY, CDR2 SVGAGI. Trimming took 4 bases from V and 7 from J; bases not matched to a gene: 11. The CDR3 runs 16 residues.

The chain combines TRBV29-1 with TRBJ2-3, with a possible D match to TRBD1 (5 bases). From germline, CDR1 is SQVTM and CDR2 ANQGSEA. There are 13 residues in the CDR3. Trimming removed 3 bases from V and 5 bases from J, with 12 bases in between. For the CDR3, the DNA is TGCAGCGTTGAGGGCAGGGTGGGAGATACGCAGTATTTT. This encodes CSVEGRVGDTQYF.

This sequence joins TRBV6-5 and TRBJ2-2, with 9 bases fitting TRBD2. The V segment lost 0 bases and the J segment 4 bases; nucleotides outside the gene matches: 0. The length of the CDR3 is 15 residues. The germline gives CDR1 MNHEY, CDR2 SVGAGI. The chain's CDR3 is CASSYSSGSTGELFF. CDR3 nucleotide sequence: TGTGCCAGCAGTTACTCTAGCGGGAGCACCGGGGAGCTGTTTTTT.

This clone was seen only a few times. The chain uses TRBV4-1 and TRBJ2-7, with D perhaps matching TRBD1 (7 bases). This CDR3 contains 15 residues. With 1 base removed from V and 2 bases from J, the gap between germline ends came to 12 bases. Germline CDR1 and CDR2: MGHRA and YSYEKL. The CDR3 loop is CASSQGTGLTYEQYF. CDR3 nucleotide sequence: TGCGCCAGCAGCCAAGGGACAGGACTAACCTACGAGCAGTACTTC.

The V and J genes are TRBV4-1 and TRBJ2-2, with TRBD1 as a possible D gene (6 bases). The CDR3 loop spans 16 amino acids. With 1 base removed from V and 4 bases from J, the gap between germline ends came to 13 bases. CDR1 is MGHRA and CDR2 is YSYEKL in the germline V gene. The CDR3 bases are TGCGCCAGCAGCCAAGTTAGTCAGGGGATCACCGGGGAGCTGTTTTTT. It codes for CASSQVSQGITGELFF.

V gene TRBV5-4 combines with J gene TRBJ2-3; D gene ambiguous. This CDR3 is built from 12 residues. The ends were cut back, 3 bases at V and 2 bases at J, with 4 bases in the middle. Germline CDR1 and CDR2: SGHNT and YYREEE (reference sequence). The CDR3 is CASSYNTDTQYF. The CDR3 nucleotides read TGTGCCAGCAGCTACAACACAGATACGCAGTATTTT.